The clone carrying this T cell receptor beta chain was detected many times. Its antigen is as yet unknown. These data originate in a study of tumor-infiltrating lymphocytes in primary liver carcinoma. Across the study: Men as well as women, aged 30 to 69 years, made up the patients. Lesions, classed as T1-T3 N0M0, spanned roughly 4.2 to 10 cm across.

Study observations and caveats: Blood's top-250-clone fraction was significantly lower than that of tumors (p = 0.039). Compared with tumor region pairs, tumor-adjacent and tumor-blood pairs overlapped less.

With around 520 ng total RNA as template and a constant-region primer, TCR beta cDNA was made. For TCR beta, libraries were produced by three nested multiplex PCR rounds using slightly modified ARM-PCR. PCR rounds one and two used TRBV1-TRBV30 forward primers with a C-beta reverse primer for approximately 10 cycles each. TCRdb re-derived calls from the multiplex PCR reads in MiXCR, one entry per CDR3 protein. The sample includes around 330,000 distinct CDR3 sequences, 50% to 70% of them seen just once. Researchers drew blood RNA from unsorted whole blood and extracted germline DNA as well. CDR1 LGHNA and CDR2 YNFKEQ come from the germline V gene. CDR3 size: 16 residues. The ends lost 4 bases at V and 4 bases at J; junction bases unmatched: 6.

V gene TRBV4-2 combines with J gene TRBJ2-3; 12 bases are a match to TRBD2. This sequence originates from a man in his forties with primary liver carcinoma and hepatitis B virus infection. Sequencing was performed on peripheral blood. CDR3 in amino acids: CASSPDGLAGSDTQYF. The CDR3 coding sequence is TGTGCCAGCAGCCCCGATGGACTAGCGGGATCAGATACGCAGTATTTT.